This record covers a single TCR beta chain. Clones were sequenced by immunoSEQ multiplex PCR, and TCRdb holds only the in-frame ones, with some missing. The repertoire includes roughly 380,000 clones, roughly 91% of them detected once, and 3.4% sits in the top ten. This sample was included in a study of Ad26.COV2.S vaccination and SARS-CoV-2 variants. Across the study: Participant was drawn from the COV1001 Ad26.COV2.S trial arm.

Treatment specified: over 15 received Ad26.COV2.S at low or high dose, single or two shots; five or six received placebo; per-sample allocation not given. After the first vaccine or placebo injection, samples were drawn on day 63. The receptor was derived from a person aged 18-65 years who received the Ad26.COV2.S COVID-19 vaccine or a placebo. The sample in question was peripheral blood, obtained in a trial of Ad26.COV2.S vaccine versus placebo.

This CDR3 is CASSIGLADEQYF. CDR3 nucleotides: TGTGCCAGTAGTATAGGACTAGCGGATGAGCAGTACTTC. The chain recombines TRBV19 with TRBJ2-7; 9 bases are shared with TRBD2. This CDR3 is built from 13 residues. Germline loops: CDR1 LNHDA, CDR2 SQIVND (reference sequence). V gave up 1 base and J gave up 7 bases; unmatched junction bases: 2.